This T cell receptor (beta chain) derives from a study of cytomegalovirus exposure and HLA in healthy donors. The wider study: Clustering assigned 81% of the approximately 400 genotyped donors to the Caucasian-associated ancestry cluster. Whole-study results and caveats: A later analysis found that most CMV-associated TCR beta chains appeared HLA-restricted. Across donors, most TCRs were seen rarely, yet some public ones were widespread.

Each donor was nominally healthy when sampled (though unrecorded immune exposures were likely). The PCR contained 60 Vbeta and 13 Jbeta primers. Profiled with immunoSEQ multiplex PCR; TCRdb holds only in-frame clones, not every one. This sample has approximately 100,000 clones, with under 85% found just once. Note on this clone: The antigen is undetermined.

The germline CDR1 and CDR2 sequences are LGHNA and YSLEER. J gave up 3 bases and V 4 bases, and 5 bases lay outside the gene matches. The CDR3 extends over 15 amino acids. The source is a woman between 50 and 59 years old in good health and CMV-seropositive. V usage is TRBV4-3 and J usage is TRBJ1-5, with 8 nucleotides matching TRBD1. The sequencing input was PBMCs. The DNA for the CDR3 is TGCGCCAGCAGCCCCGGGACAGGTGTCAATCAGCCCCAGCATTTT. Encoded protein: CASSPGTGVNQPQHF.